One sample yielded the 30 T cell receptor beta chains listed below, sequenced in a study of blood T cells in healthy people across ages. A sample-barcoded 5' primer and a J-beta primer mix were used in a second PCR of roughly 6 to 11 cycles. TCRdb redid the calling of the 5' RACE reads with MiXCR, one entry per CDR3 protein. Here the sample spans hundreds of thousands of distinct CDR3 sequences, approximately 52% being singletons. The sample was blood. The receptor source for this set is a woman older than 75 in good health.

This clonotype was seen ten or more times. The V call is TRBV20-1, the J call TRBJ2-1; TRBD2 matches 8 bases. This CDR3 contains 15 residues. V lost 5 bases to trimming and J lost 8 bases; unmatched junction nucleotides: 14. Germline V CDR1 and CDR2: DFQATT, SNEGSKA (reference sequence). In nucleotides, the CDR3 is TGCAGTGCTGGGCCGGGACTAGTCACTAGTCATGAGCAGTTCTTC. Protein sequence: CSAGPGLVTSHEQFF.

This chain joins TRBV3-1 and TRBJ2-5; D might be TRBD1 (6 bases). Germline values: CDR1 LGHDT, CDR2 YNNKEL (reference sequence). The V gene lost 0 bases and the J gene lost 4 bases, with 15 bases spanning the gap. This CDR3 region has 16 residues. In DNA form, the CDR3 reads TGTGCCAGCAGCCAAGATTATCTGCCCAGGGGAGAGACCCAGTACTTC. This gives the protein CASSQDYLPRGETQYF.

V and J are TRBV6-1 and TRBJ1-1; 9 bases align to TRBD1. This CDR3 comprises 14 residues. J lost 2 bases, V lost 6 bases, and 4 bases had no gene match. Germline V gives CDR1 MNHNS, CDR2 SASEGT. The CDR3 DNA follows: TGTGCCAGCAGCCACACAGGGGGCAACACTGAAGCTTTCTTT. It specifies CASSHTGGNTEAFF.

This clonotype was recorded at least ten times. V gene TRBV29-1 combines with J gene TRBJ2-5; 9 positions agree with TRBD2. The ends lost 4 bases at V and 2 bases at J; junction bases unmatched: 11. This CDR3 has 16 residues. CDR1 is SQVTM, CDR2 ANQGSEA, per germline. DNA of the CDR3: TGCAGCGTTGGGGCTAGGTGGCTAGCGGGGCAAGAGACCCAGTACTTC. Translating gives CSVGARWLAGQETQYF.

This clonotype has a handful of counts. A read error may be the cause here, since a much bigger clone is one base away. V is TRBV7-2 and J is TRBJ2-4, with D unresolved. The germline gives CDR1 SGHTA, CDR2 FQGNSA. The V and J ends lost 3 bases and 13 bases respectively, with 16 bases between them. This CDR3 has 13 residues. CDR3 DNA: TGTGCCAGCAGCTTGTTGAACTACAATGAGCAGTACTTC. This sequence encodes CASSLLNYNEQYF.

A word on this clonotype: A much larger clone sits a single nucleotide away, making a read error possible. This sequence joins TRBV7-2 and TRBJ1-5; D is undetermined. The V end lost 1 base, the J end lost 0 bases, and 4 bases lay between the germline ends. The CDR3 spans 14 residues. Looked up from germline, CDR1 is SGHTA and CDR2 is FQGNSA. The CDR3 DNA reads TGTGCCAGCAGCTTAGTGGGTAGCAATCAGCCCCAGCATTTT. This sequence encodes CASSLVGSNQPQHF.

This clonotype was detected ten times or more. The chain links TRBV7-9 to TRBJ2-3; D not certain. V gave up 2 bases and J gave up 7 bases, with 10 bases separating them. Germline V gene data show CDR1 as SEHNR and CDR2 as FQNEAQ (reference sequence). The CDR3 loop spans 13 amino acids. The DNA for the CDR3 is TGTGCCAGCAGCTTATTAAGGCCATATACGCAGTATTTT. It yields the protein CASSLLRPYTQYF.

The chain joins TRBV28 to TRBJ2-2; D is perhaps TRBD2 (7 bases). The CDR3 spans 15 residues. Germline V gene lookup returns CDR1 MDHEN and CDR2 SYDVKM. V lost 8 bases to trimming and J lost 3 bases, with 16 bases between them. In nucleotides, the CDR3 is TGTGCCAGCGCGGCGGGGGCGGTAGACACCGGGGAGCTGTTTTTT. It codes for CASAAGAVDTGELFF.

Worth noting for this clonotype: A much larger clone lies a single base off, so this may be a read error. V usage is TRBV29-1 and J usage is TRBJ2-3; TRBD2 might be the D (6 bases). This CDR3 comprises 14 residues. From germline, CDR1 is SQVTM and CDR2 ANQGSEA. V lost 1 base and J lost 8, with 16 bases in between. Here the CDR3 reads CSVEGDSSAGTQYF. In DNA form, the CDR3 reads TGCAGCGTTGAAGGGGATTCCTCAGCGGGTACGCAGTATTTT.

This clonotype was observed a handful of times. This chain links TRBV6-2 or TRBV6-3 with TRBJ2-7; D might be TRBD1 (6 bases). The CDR3 has 16 residues. Germline V CDR1 and CDR2: MNHEY, SVGEGT. Trimming took 5 bases from V and 0 from J, leaving 17 bases between them. In nucleotides, the CDR3 is TGTGCCAGCAGTGACCAAGGGACACTCCGCTCCTACGAGCAGTACTTC. It translates to CASSDQGTLRSYEQYF.

This clonotype turned up a few times. The V and J genes are TRBV7-6 and TRBJ2-4; a weak D match, TRBD1 (6 bases). V was clipped by 3 bases and J by 13 bases, with 16 bases between them. Germline V lookup: CDR1 SGHVS, CDR2 FNYEAQ. The CDR3 totals 13 residues. This CDR3 is CASSLLGAGEQYF. In DNA, the CDR3 is TGTGCCAGCAGCTTGCTCGGGGCAGGGGAGCAGTACTTC.

Concerning this clonotype: A much larger clone is a single base away; this may be a read error. The chain has TRBV10-3 and TRBJ2-3; D remains ambiguous. Trimming removed 7 bases at V and 5 bases at J, with 7 bases between. Germline CDR1 and CDR2: ENHRY and SYGVKD. The CDR3 spans 11 residues. The DNA of the CDR3 is TGTGCCATCAAGACCATAGATACGCAGTATTTT. Its protein product is CAIKTIDTQYF.

This clonotype was seen many times. The chain is built from TRBV20-1 and TRBJ2-3; D possibly uses TRBD1 or TRBD2 (6 bases each). V was clipped by 5 bases and J by 5 bases, with 14 bases between them. The germline CDR1 and CDR2 sequences are DFQATT and SNEGSKA (reference sequence). The CDR3 runs to 13 residues. The CDR3 DNA sequence: TGCAGTGCTGCCCGGGGGCCGGAAGATACGCAGTATTTT. It specifies CSAARGPEDTQYF.

This clonotype was seen just once. With a much larger clone just one base away, this may be a read error. The CDR3 protein is CASSFKQGTILTQYF. The DNA for the CDR3 is TGTGCCAGCAGTTTTAAACAGGGAACTATTTTAACGCAGTATTTT. V is TRBV12-3 or TRBV12-4 and J is TRBJ2-3; TRBD1 is a possible D gene (6 bases). The CDR3 runs 15 residues. The V and J ends lost 3 bases and 9 bases respectively, with 19 bases between them.

This clonotype showed up just once. A single base separates this from a much larger clone, so it may be a read error. The chain recombines TRBV29-1 with TRBJ1-6; perhaps TRBD1 as D (6 bases). The V and J ends lost 5 bases and 10 bases respectively, with 15 bases between them. This CDR3 comprises 13 residues. Germline values: CDR1 SQVTM, CDR2 ANQGSEA. CDR3 sequence (DNA): TGCAGCGTTCTGGCAGGGGAAGGCTCACCCCTCCACTTT. Protein sequence: CSVLAGEGSPLHF.

The chain couples TRBV20-1 to TRBJ2-3, with D perhaps assigned TRBD1 or TRBD2 (5 bases each). Trimming removed 1 base from V and 11 bases from J, with 19 bases in between. The CDR3 contains 14 residues. Per the germline V gene, CDR1 is DFQATT and CDR2 is SNEGSKA (reference sequence). This CDR3 reads CSARARGAAGGQYF. In DNA, the CDR3 is TGCAGTGCTAGAGCGAGGGGCGCCGCAGGAGGGCAGTATTTT.

The CDR3 region is CASSDIRTGRMNTEAFF. CDR3 in DNA: TGCGCCAGCAGCGACATAAGGACAGGGCGCATGAACACTGAAGCTTTCTTT. The chain couples TRBV5-1 to TRBJ1-1, with 8 positions matching TRBD1. The germline gives CDR1 SGHRS, CDR2 YFSETQ. Trimming at V came to 4 bases and at J to 0 bases, leaving 11 bases not matched to a gene. CDR3 length: 17 residues.

A few counts support this clonotype. Here the CDR3 reads CASSSRQGPSTDTQYF. The CDR3 DNA reads as TGTGCCAGCAGTTCTCGACAGGGTCCTAGCACAGATACGCAGTATTTT. The rearrangement uses TRBV27 and TRBJ2-3, with 7 bases aligning to TRBD1. Germline CDR1 reads MNHEY; CDR2 reads SMNVEV (reference sequence). With 4 bases clipped from V and 0 bases from J, the junction kept 7 bases outside the gene matches. The CDR3 loop spans 16 amino acids.

This clonotype was detected a few times. The chain is built from TRBV6-6 and TRBJ2-7; no clear D gene. The CDR3 loop spans 13 amino acids. The V end was cut by 2 bases, the J end by 3 bases, with 8 bases between. From germline, CDR1 is MNHNY and CDR2 SVGAGI (reference sequence). The CDR3 protein is CASSYERIYEQYF. CDR3 sequence (DNA): TGTGCCAGCAGTTACGAGCGAATCTACGAGCAGTACTTC.

The gene calls are TRBV7-2 and TRBJ2-7; weak D call: TRBD2 (5 bases). The CDR3 length is 15 residues. Germline values: CDR1 SGHTA, CDR2 FQGNSA. V was clipped by 5 bases and J by 2 bases, with 16 bases between them. The CDR3 DNA sequence: TGTGCCAGCAGCCAAGAGGGCGGCTTAGCCTACGAGCAGTACTTC. Translated: CASSQEGGLAYEQYF.

The chain recombines TRBV6-5 with TRBJ1-6, with D possibly matching TRBD1 (5 bases). The CDR3 sequence is 14 residues long. In germline, CDR1 is MNHEY, CDR2 SVGAGI. Trimming stripped 5 bases from V and 6 bases from J, with 11 bases between. The CDR3, as DNA: TGTGCCAGCAGTACCGGGACTTTTAATTCACCCCTCCACTTT. Its protein product is CASSTGTFNSPLHF.

This clonotype was recorded many times. The chain has TRBV3-1 and TRBJ1-2; D call uncertain. V shed 5 bases and J shed 4 bases, with 17 bases lying between them. The CDR3 totals 15 residues. Germline values: CDR1 LGHDT, CDR2 YNNKEL (reference sequence). The CDR3, as DNA: TGTGCCAGCAGCGATGCAGCTAACCGGGGCTATGGCTACACCTTC. It yields the protein CASSDAANRGYGYTF. The full variable domain, its missing parts supplied by reference TRBV3-1 and TRBJ1-2, is DTAVSQTPKYLVTQMGNDKSIKCEQNLGHDTMYWYKQDSKKFLKIMFSYNNKELIINETVPNRFSPKSPDKAHLNLHINSLELGDSAVYFCASSDAANRGYGYTFGSGTRLTVV.

The chain combines TRBV29-1 with TRBJ2-3; TRBD2 matches 9 bases. Trimming removed 1 base from V and 2 bases from J; junction bases left unmatched: 7. Germline CDR1 is SQVTM and CDR2 is ANQGSEA. This CDR3 is 16 amino acids long. CDR3 sequence: CSVEARLAATTDTQYF. The CDR3 nucleotides read TGCAGCGTTGAAGCCCGACTAGCGGCCACCACAGATACGCAGTATTTT.

This clonotype was recorded many times. The chain joins TRBV12-3 or TRBV12-4 to TRBJ2-1; D is ambiguous. Trimming pared 4 bases from V and 12 bases from J, leaving 7 bases between. CDR3 length equals 10 residues. Here the CDR3 reads CASSSARQFF. The CDR3, as DNA: TGTGCCAGCAGTTCAGCTCGGCAGTTCTTC.

This clonotype has a single count. Being one base from a much bigger clone, this may be a read error. The V and J genes are TRBV28 and TRBJ2-4, with D uncertain. The germline V gene has CDR1 MDHEN and CDR2 SYDVKM. V was shortened by 5 bases and J by 15 bases, with 14 bases between the two germline ends. The CDR3 covers 11 residues. In nucleotides, the CDR3 is TGTGCCAGCAGTCCTTCGTTTCTATGGTACTTC. Its translation is CASSPSFLWYF. Full variable domain (missing parts from reference TRBV28 and TRBJ2-4): DVKVTQSSRYLVKRTGEKVFLECVQDMDHENMFWYRQDPGLGLRLIYFSYDVKMKEKGDIPEGYSVSREKKERFSLILESASTNQTSMYLCASSPSFLWYFGAGTRLSVL.

With regard to this clonotype: A read error may be the cause here, since a much bigger clone is one base away. The chain joins TRBV5-1 to TRBJ2-6; D call uncertain. In germline, CDR1 is SGHRS, CDR2 YFSETQ. The CDR3 covers 17 residues. CDR3 residues: CACSLEASSSGANVLTF. DNA for the CDR3: TGCGCCTGCAGCTTGGAAGCAAGCAGCTCTGGGGCCAACGTCCTGACTTTC. The full variable domain, with the rest looked up from reference TRBV5-1 and TRBJ2-6, is KAGVTQTPRYLIKTRGQQVTLSCSPISGHRSVSWYQQTPGQGLQFLFEYFSETQRNKGNFPGRFSGRQFSNSRSEMNVSTLELGDSALYLCACSLEASSSGANVLTFGAGSRLTVL.

There are a few counts of this clonotype. The rearrangement links TRBV18 to TRBJ2-5; 7 nucleotides line up with TRBD1. Germline CDR1 KGHSH, CDR2 LQKENI. There are 14 residues in the CDR3. With V trimmed by 4 bases and J by 4 bases, 6 bases remained unmatched. Here the CDR3 DNA reads TGTGCCAGCTCACAAGGACAGGTACCAGAGACCCAGTACTTC. Translation gives CASSQGQVPETQYF. Combining the CDR3 with reference TRBV18 and TRBJ2-5 gives the whole variable domain NAGVMQNPRHLVRRRGQEARLRCSPMKGHSHVYWYRQLPEEGLKFMVYLQKENIIDESGMPKERFSAEFPKEGPSILRIQQVVRGDSAAYFCASSQGQVPETQYFGPGTRLLVL.

A note on this clonotype: The germline gene is not matched at one end of the junction; a read error may be the cause. This sequence joins TRBV20-1 and TRBJ1-4, with TRBD1 as a possible D gene (6 bases). This CDR3 is built from 14 residues. Germline CDR1 and CDR2: DFQATT and SNEGSKA (reference sequence). The CDR3, as DNA: TGCAGTGCTAGAGATCGGAGGGGGGATGAAAACCTGTTTTTT. This encodes CSARDRRGDENLFF.

V is TRBV3-1 and J is TRBJ1-2, with D hard to call. Trimming stripped 1 base from V and 6 bases from J, with 15 bases between. Germline CDR1 and CDR2: LGHDT and YNNKEL (reference sequence). This CDR3 is built from 15 residues. CDR3 DNA: TGTGCCAGCAGCCAAGGGGCATCATCCCTCCATGGCTACACCTTC. Translated: CASSQGASSLHGYTF. Full variable domain (outside the CDR3, taken from reference TRBV3-1 and TRBJ1-2): DTAVSQTPKYLVTQMGNDKSIKCEQNLGHDTMYWYKQDSKKFLKIMFSYNNKELIINETVPNRFSPKSPDKAHLNLHINSLELGDSAVYFCASSQGASSLHGYTFGSGTRLTVV.

Details on this clonotype: The junction and the germline gene differ at one end; a read error may be behind it. The rearrangement links TRBV27 to TRBJ2-3; TRBD1 agrees at 8 bases. This CDR3 has 16 residues. The germline V gene encodes CDR1 MNHEY and CDR2 SMNVEV (reference sequence). The CDR3 region is CASSLSRTGSTDTRYF. The CDR3 coding sequence is TGTGCCAGCAGTTTATCGAGGACAGGGAGCACAGATACGCGGTATTTT.